The following is a TCR beta chain sequence with its context. The PCR was carried out with 60 Vbeta primers and 13 Jbeta primers. Profiling relied on immunoSEQ multiplex PCR, and the TCRdb table lists in-frame clones only, not all of them. The profile shows about 140,000 clones, roughly three quarters of them singletons. The sample comes from a study of cytomegalovirus exposure and HLA in healthy donors. Germline-derived CDR1 and CDR2 are PRHDT and FYEKMQ (reference sequence). This CDR3 is built from 13 residues. V was clipped by 4 bases and J by 2 bases, with 8 bases between them. The material sequenced was PBMCs. The receptor comes from a male donor in good health and CMV-seronegative. The genes are TRBV13 and TRBJ1-2; D is unclear. The CDR3 here is CASSSYSNYGYTF. CDR3 nucleotide sequence: TGTGCCAGCAGCTCGTACTCAAACTATGGCTACACCTTC.